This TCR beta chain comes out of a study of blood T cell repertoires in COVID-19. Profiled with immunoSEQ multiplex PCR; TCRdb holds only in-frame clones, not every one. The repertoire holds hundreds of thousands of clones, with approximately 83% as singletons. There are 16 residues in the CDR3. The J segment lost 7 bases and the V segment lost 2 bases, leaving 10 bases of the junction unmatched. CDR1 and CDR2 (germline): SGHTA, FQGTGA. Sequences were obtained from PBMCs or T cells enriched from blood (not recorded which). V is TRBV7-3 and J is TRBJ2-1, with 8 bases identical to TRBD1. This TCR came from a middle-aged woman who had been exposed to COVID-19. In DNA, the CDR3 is TGTGCCAGCAGCTTACAGGGGGCCAGGGGTTTGAATGAGCAGTTCTTC. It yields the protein CASSLQGARGLNEQFF.